This TCR beta chain was identified during a study of cytomegalovirus exposure and HLA in healthy donors. Study context: Earlier results showed approximately 120 million unique TCR beta sequences derived from about 179 million T cells.

Germline V gene data show CDR1 as LGHNA and CDR2 as YNFKEQ. This CDR3 is 18 amino acids long. V lost 0 bases to trimming and J lost 4 bases; unmatched junction nucleotides: 15. About this clone itself: The antigen is not known.

With 60 Vbeta and 13 Jbeta primers, the PCR was carried out. TCRdb's table, derived via immunoSEQ multiplex PCR, lists solely in-frame clones and lacks some. The sample contains 150,000 to 200,000 clones, approximately 71% of which appear only once. Whole-study findings and limits: Sequencing likely generated an artifact that appeared as a cluster of highly shared sequence variants. It was reported in a later analysis that an Asian-associated ancestry cluster showed fewer N-insertions than the roughly 620-donor mean. Researchers reported in a later analysis that a missense DCLRE1C variant was tied to TCR beta V- and J-gene trimming.

This clonotype was obtained from a woman in her forties in good health and CMV-seropositive. The rearrangement links TRBV4-2 to TRBJ2-7; 7 positions agree with TRBD1. The sequencing input was PBMCs. The CDR3 nucleotides read TGTGCCAGCAGCCAAGATGCGGTGAGAGGGGGCCCCTTTTACGAGCAGTACTTC. Protein product: CASSQDAVRGGPFYEQYF.